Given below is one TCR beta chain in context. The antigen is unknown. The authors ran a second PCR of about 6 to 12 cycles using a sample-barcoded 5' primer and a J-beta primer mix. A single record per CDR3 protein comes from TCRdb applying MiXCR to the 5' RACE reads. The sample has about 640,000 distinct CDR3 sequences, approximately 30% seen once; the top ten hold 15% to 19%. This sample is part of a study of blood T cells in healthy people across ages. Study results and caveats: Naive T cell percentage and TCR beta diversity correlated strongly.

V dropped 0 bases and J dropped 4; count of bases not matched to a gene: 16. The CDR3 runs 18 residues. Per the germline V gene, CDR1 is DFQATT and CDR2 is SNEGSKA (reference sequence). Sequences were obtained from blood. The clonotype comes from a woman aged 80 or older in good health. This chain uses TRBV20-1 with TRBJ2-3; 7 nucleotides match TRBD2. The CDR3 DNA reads TGCAGTGCTAGAGATCGGGGATTCGGCGCGGGAGTGGCAGATACGCAGTATTTT. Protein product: CSARDRGFGAGVADTQYF.